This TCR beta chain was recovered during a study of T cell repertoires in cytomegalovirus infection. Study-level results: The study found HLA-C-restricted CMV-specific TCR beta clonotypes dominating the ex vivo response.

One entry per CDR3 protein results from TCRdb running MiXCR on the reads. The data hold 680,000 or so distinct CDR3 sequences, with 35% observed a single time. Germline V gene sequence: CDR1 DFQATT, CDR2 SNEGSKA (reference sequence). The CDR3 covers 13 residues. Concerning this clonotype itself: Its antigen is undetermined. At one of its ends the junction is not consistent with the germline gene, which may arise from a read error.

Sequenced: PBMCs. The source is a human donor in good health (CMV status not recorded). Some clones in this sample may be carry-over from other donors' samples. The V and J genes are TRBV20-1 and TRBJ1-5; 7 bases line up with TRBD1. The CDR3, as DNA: TGCAGTTCTAGAGACAGGGGCAATCAGCCCCAGCATTTT. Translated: CSSRDRGNQPQHF.